This T cell receptor (beta chain) was sequenced during a study of blood T cell repertoires in COVID-19. Generated by immunoSEQ multiplex PCR, the TCRdb table keeps only in-frame clones and is missing some. Of around 300,000 clones listed, over 75% are singletons. V lost 9 bases to trimming and J lost 8 bases; unmatched junction nucleotides: 14. Germline CDR1 ENHRY, CDR2 SYGVKD. This CDR3 has 14 residues. The clonotype originates from a man between 50 and 59 years old with active or convalescent COVID-19. The sequencing sample was made of peripheral blood. The chain couples TRBV10-3 to TRBJ1-2; 8 bases line up with TRBD1. CDR3 residues: CAITSGQGGVGYTF. The CDR3 nucleotides read TGTGCCATTACGTCCGGACAGGGAGGCGTCGGCTACACCTTC.